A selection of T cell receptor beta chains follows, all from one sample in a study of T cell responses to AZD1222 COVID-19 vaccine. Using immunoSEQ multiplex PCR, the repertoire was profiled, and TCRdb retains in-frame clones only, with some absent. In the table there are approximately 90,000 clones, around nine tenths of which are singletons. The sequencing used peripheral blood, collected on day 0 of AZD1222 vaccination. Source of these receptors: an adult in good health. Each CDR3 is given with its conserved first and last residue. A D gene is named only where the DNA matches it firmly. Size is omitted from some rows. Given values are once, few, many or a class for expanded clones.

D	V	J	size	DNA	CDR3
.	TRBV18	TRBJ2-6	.	TGTGCCAGCTCACCAGATATAAGGGACTCTGGGGCCAACGTCCTGACTTTC	CASSPDIRDSGANVLTF
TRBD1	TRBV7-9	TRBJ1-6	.	TGTGCCAGCAGACCACAGGGGAGCTCCTATAATTCACCCCTCCACTTT	CASRPQGSSYNSPLHF
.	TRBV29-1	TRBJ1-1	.	TGCAGCGTTCGCGACAGAGCTAACACTGAAGCTTTCTTT	CSVRDRANTEAFF
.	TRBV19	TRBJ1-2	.	TGTGCCAGTAGTATTTCCAGGCCATTCTATGGCTACACCTTC	CASSISRPFYGYTF
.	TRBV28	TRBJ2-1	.	TGTGCCAGCAGTTTTGTGAGGACCTACAATGAGCAGTTCTTC	CASSFVRTYNEQFF
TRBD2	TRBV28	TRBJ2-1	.	TGTGCCAGCAGTGGGACTAGCGCAGGTTACTACAATGAGCAGTTCTTC	CASSGTSAGYYNEQFF
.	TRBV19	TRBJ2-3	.	TGTGCCAGTAGTCGAATGGGTCAAGGGACTCGGCGGGATACGCAGTATTTT	CASSRMGQGTRRDTQYF
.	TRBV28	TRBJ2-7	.	TGTGCCAGCAGTCGGACAGACCTCTCCTACGAGCAGTACTTC	CASSRTDLSYEQYF
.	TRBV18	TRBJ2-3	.	TGTGCCAGCTCACCCACTAGCACAGATACGCAGTATTTT	CASSPTSTDTQYF
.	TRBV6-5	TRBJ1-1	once	TGTGCCAGCCACGCGGGGAGTTATACTGAAGCTTTCTTT	CASHAGSYTEAFF
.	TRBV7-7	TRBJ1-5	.	TGTGCTAGCATCGCGGATAGCAATCAGCCCCAGCATTTT	CASIADSNQPQHF
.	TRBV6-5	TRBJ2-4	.	TGTGCCAGCAGTCGCAACCAGGAAACTCAGTACTTC	CASSRNQETQYF